Shown below are 10 T cell receptor beta chains from a single sample sequenced in a study of T-cell reconstitution after alpha-beta-depleted transplantation in children. The library targeted TCRbeta and was prepared with unique molecular identifiers. Each CDR3 protein gets one entry after TCRdb re-called the PCR reads with MiXCR. Of about a million distinct CDR3 sequences in the sample, about 30% were seen once. The specimen comprised PBMCs, mostly from graft donor cells, sampled 360 days after TCRalphabeta/CD19-depleted stem cell transplant. These receptors were obtained from a boy under three years old who had a stem cell transplant for SCID, so the T cells may come from the graft donor.

The chain couples TRBV7-6 to TRBJ2-2, with D maybe TRBD2 (6 bases). The CDR3 runs to 18 residues. V shed 1 base and J shed 6 bases, with 21 bases lying between them. Germline V CDR1 and CDR2: SGHVS, FNYEAQ. CDR3 loop: CASSLVTQPSPGAGELFF. CDR3 coding DNA: TGTGCCAGCAGCTTAGTAACCCAACCCTCGCCGGGGGCCGGGGAGCTGTTTTTT.

This clonotype was seen only a few times. This chain connects TRBV10-3 to TRBJ1-5; TRBD1 matches 7 bases. This CDR3 region has 15 residues. J gave up 4 bases and V 5 bases, and 8 bases lay outside the gene matches. Germline CDR1 and CDR2: ENHRY and SYGVKD. The CDR3 here is CAISSDRVWNQPQHF. CDR3 in DNA: TGTGCCATCAGTTCCGACAGGGTCTGGAATCAGCCCCAGCATTTT.

The chain employs TRBV12-3 or TRBV12-4 and TRBJ2-5; 10 bases are a match to TRBD1. Losses at the gene ends were 3 bases for V and 3 bases for J; bases not matched to a gene: 7. The CDR3 extends over 16 amino acids. As DNA, the CDR3 is TGTGCCAGCAGTTTTTCCGGGACAGGGGAAAAAGAGACCCAGTACTTC. Its protein is CASSFSGTGEKETQYF.

The J gene is TRBJ2-2, the V gene TRBV7-9; 9 bases align to TRBD1. Germline lookup yields CDR1 SEHNR and CDR2 FQNEAQ (reference sequence). Trimming removed 5 bases from V and 0 bases from J; junction bases left unmatched: 7. The CDR3 runs to 17 residues. CDR3 region: CASSPIGDRANTGELFF. The CDR3 DNA follows: TGTGCCAGCAGCCCAATTGGGGACAGGGCGAACACCGGGGAGCTGTTTTTT.

In its sample, this clonotype was seen a few times. The V call is TRBV20-1, the J call TRBJ2-7; D unclear. Trimming shortened V by 6 bases and J by 6 bases, and 21 bases separated the two germline ends. This CDR3 is built from 14 residues. In germline, CDR1 is DFQATT, CDR2 SNEGSKA (reference sequence). CDR3 residues: CSAGRTGPHPEQYF. The CDR3, as DNA: TGCAGTGCCGGAAGGACCGGGCCTCACCCCGAGCAGTACTTC.

This clonotype was picked up a small number of times. The chain uses TRBV9 and TRBJ2-7; D is undetermined. CDR1 is SGDLS and CDR2 is YYNGEE in the germline V gene. CDR3 length equals 13 residues. V gave up 0 bases and J gave up 5 bases, with 9 bases separating them. DNA for the CDR3: TGTGCCAGCAGCGTAGAGGGTGTACACGAGCAGTACTTC. This encodes CASSVEGVHEQYF. The entire variable domain, with the rest obtained from reference TRBV9 and TRBJ2-7, is as follows: DSGVTQTPKHLITATGQRVTLRCSPRSGDLSVYWYQQSLDQGLQFLIQYYNGEERAKGNILERFSAQQFPDLHSELNLSSLELGDSALYFCASSVEGVHEQYFGPGTRLTVT.

The chain recombines TRBV5-1 with TRBJ2-1; 7 nucleotides line up with TRBD2. The length of the CDR3 is 16 residues. Trimming took 0 bases from V and 9 from J; bases not matched to a gene: 12. Germline CDR1 SGHRS, CDR2 YFSETQ. The CDR3 protein is CASSLVGLPQVSEQFF. The CDR3 DNA follows: TGCGCCAGCAGCTTGGTGGGACTACCCCAGGTTAGTGAGCAGTTCTTC.

This clonotype appeared a few times. The V call is TRBV25-1, the J call TRBJ2-1; D might be TRBD1 (6 bases). V was trimmed by 7 bases and J by 0 bases, leaving 22 bases between them. Germline V lookup: CDR1 MGHDK, CDR2 SYGVNS. This CDR3 is built from 18 residues. The CDR3 sequence is CASTAQGWRMSSYNEQFF. In DNA, the CDR3 is TGTGCCAGCACGGCACAGGGCTGGCGTATGAGCTCCTACAATGAGCAGTTCTTC.

The genes are TRBV18 and TRBJ2-7; 7 bases match TRBD1. CDR3 length equals 14 residues. The J segment lost 5 bases and the V segment lost 5 bases, leaving 9 bases of the junction unmatched. CDR1 is KGHSH, CDR2 LQKENI, per germline. This chain's CDR3 is CASSSRQGEDEQYF. The CDR3 DNA follows: TGTGCCAGCTCATCGAGACAGGGCGAAGACGAGCAGTACTTC.

In its sample, this clonotype was seen a few times. The chain joins TRBV18 to TRBJ2-4, with D possibly being TRBD1 (6 bases). Germline CDR1 is KGHSH and CDR2 is LQKENI. This CDR3 spans 17 amino acids. V was pared by 6 bases and J by 3 bases, with 21 bases between. The CDR3 DNA reads TGTGCCAGCTCCTGGGGGAGTACAGGGCGTGGCAAAAACATTCAGTACTTC. It yields the protein CASSWGSTGRGKNIQYF.